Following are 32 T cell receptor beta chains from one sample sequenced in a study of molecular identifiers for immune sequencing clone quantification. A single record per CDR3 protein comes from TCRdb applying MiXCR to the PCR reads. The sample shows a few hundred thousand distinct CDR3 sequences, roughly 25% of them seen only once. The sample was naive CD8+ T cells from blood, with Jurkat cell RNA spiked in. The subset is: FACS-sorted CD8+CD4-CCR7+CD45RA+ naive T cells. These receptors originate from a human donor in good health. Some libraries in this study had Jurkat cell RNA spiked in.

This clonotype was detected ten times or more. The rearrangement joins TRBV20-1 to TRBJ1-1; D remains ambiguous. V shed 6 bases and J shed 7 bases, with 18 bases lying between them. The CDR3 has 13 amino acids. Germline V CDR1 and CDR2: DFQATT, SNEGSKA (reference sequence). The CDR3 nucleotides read TGCAGTGCCGAAACCGTGAAAGAAAATGAAGCTTTCTTT. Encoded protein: CSAETVKENEAFF.

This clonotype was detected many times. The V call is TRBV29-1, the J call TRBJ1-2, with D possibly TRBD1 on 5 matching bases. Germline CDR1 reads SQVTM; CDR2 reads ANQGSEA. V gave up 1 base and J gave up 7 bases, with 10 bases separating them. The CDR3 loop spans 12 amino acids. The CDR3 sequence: CSVEGRGTGYTF. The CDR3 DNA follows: TGCAGCGTTGAAGGGAGGGGTACTGGCTACACCTTC.

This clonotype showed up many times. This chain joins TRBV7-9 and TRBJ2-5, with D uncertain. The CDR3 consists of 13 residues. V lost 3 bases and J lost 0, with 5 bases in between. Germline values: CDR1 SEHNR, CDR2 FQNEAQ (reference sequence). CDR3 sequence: CASSFNNQETQYF. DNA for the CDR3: TGTGCCAGCAGCTTTAACAACCAAGAGACCCAGTACTTC.

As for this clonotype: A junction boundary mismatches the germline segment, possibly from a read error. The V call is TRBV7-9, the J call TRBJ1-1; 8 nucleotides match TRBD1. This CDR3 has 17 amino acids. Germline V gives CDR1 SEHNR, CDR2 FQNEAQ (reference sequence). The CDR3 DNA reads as TGTGTCAGCAGCGCGGACAGGGCTATACGATTGAACACTGAAGCTTTCTTT. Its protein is CVSSADRAIRLNTEAFF.

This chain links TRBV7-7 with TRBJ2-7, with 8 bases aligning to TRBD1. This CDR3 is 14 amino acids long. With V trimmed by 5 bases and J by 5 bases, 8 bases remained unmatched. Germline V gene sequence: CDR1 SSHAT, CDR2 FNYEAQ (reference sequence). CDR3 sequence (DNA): TGTGCCAGCAGCGCGACAGGGGCCCTCGACGAGCAGTACTTC. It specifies CASSATGALDEQYF.

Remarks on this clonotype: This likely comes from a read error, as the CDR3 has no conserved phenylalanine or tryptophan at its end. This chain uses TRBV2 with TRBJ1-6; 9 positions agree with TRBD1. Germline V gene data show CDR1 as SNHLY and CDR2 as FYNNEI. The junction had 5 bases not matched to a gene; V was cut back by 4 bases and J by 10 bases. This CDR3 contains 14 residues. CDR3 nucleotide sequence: TGTGCCAGCAGTGCGACAGGGGGTATCTCACCCCTCCACTCT. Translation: CASSATGGISPLHS.

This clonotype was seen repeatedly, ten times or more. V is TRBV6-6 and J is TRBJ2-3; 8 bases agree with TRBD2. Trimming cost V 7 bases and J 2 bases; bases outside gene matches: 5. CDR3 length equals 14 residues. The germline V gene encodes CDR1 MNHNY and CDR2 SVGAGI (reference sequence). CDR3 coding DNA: TGTGCCAGCATTAGGACTAGCCACACAGATACGCAGTATTTT. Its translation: CASIRTSHTDTQYF.

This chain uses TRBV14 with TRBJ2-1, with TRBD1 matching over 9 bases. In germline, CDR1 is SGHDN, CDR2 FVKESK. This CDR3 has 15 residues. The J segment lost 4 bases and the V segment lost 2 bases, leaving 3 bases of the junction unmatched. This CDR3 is CASSQPDRGYNEQFF. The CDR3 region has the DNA TGTGCCAGCAGCCAACCTGACAGGGGGTACAATGAGCAGTTCTTC.

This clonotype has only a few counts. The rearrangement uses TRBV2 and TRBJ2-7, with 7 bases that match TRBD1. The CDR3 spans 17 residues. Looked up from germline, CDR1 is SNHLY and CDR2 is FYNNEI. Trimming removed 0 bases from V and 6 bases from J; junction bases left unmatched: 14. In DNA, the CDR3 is TGTGCCAGCAGTGAAGCCGACCAGGCCCCACAGGGGAGCGAGCAGTACTTC. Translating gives CASSEADQAPQGSEQYF.

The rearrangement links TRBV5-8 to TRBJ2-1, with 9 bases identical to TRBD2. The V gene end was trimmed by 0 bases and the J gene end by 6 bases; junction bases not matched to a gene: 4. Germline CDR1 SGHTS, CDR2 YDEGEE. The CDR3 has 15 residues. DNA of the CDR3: TGTGCCAGCAGCTTGGGGACTAGCGAATTCAATGAGCAGTTCTTC. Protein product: CASSLGTSEFNEQFF. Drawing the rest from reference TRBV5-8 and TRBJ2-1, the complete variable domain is EAGVTQSPTHLIKTRGQQATLRCSPISGHTSVYWYQQALGLGLQFLLWYDEGEERNRGNFPPRFSGRQFPNYSSELNVNALELEDSALYLCASSLGTSEFNEQFFGPGTRLTVL.

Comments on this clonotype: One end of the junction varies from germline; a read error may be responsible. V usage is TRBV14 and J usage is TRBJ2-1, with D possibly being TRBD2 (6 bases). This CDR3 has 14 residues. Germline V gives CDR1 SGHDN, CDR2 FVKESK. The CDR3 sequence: CAGSQVTGVIEQFF. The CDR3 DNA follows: TGTGCCGGCAGCCAAGTAACGGGGGTTATTGAGCAGTTCTTC.

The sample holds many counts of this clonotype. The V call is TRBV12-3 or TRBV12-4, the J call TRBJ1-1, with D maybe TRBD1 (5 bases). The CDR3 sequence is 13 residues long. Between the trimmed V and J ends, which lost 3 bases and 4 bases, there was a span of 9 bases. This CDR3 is CASSFGGFTEAFF. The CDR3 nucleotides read TGTGCCAGCAGTTTCGGGGGATTCACTGAAGCTTTCTTT.

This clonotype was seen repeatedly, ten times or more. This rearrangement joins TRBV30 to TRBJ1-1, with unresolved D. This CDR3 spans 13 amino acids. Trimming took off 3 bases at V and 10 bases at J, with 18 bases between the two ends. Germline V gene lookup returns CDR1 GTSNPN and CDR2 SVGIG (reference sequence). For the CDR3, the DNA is TGTGCCTGGAGCGCGAGCCCCGACGGCCGAGCTTTCTTT. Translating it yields CAWSASPDGRAFF.

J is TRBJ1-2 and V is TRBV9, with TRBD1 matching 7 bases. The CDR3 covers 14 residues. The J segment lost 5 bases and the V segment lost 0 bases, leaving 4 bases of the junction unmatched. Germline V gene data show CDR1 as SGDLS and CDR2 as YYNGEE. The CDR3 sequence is CASSVEGQSYGYTF. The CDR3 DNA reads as TGTGCCAGCAGCGTAGAGGGACAGTCATATGGCTACACCTTC.

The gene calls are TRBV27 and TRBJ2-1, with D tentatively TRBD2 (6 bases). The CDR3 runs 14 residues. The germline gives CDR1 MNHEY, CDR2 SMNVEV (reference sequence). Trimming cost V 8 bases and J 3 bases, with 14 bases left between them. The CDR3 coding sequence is TGTGCCAGCCGACCCGGGACTCGCTACAATGAGCAGTTCTTC. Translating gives CASRPGTRYNEQFF.

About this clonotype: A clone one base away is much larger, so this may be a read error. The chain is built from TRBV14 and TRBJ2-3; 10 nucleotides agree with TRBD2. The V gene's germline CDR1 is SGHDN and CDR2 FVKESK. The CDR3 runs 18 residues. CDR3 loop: CASSQDFITSGTSDAQYF. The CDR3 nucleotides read TGTGCCAGCAGCCAAGATTTTATAACTAGCGGGACCTCAGATGCGCAGTATTTT.

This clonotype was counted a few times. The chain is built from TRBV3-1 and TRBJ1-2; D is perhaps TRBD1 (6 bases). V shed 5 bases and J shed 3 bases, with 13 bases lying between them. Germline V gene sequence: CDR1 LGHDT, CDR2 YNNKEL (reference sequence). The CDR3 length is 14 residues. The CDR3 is CASSGGADYYGYTF. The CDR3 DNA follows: TGTGCCAGCAGCGGGGGGGCAGACTACTATGGCTACACCTTC. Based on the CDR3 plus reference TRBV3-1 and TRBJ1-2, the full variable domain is DTAVSQTPKYLVTQMGNDKSIKCEQNLGHDTMYWYKQDSKKFLKIMFSYNNKELIINETVPNRFSPKSPDKAHLNLHINSLELGDSAVYFCASSGGADYYGYTFGSGTRLTVV.

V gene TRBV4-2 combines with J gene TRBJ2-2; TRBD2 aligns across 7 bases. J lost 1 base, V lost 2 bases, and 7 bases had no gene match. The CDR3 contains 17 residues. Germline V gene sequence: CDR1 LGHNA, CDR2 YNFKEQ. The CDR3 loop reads CASSQTHLAENTGELFF. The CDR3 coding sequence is TGTGCCAGCAGCCAAACACACCTAGCGGAGAACACCGGGGAGCTGTTTTTT.

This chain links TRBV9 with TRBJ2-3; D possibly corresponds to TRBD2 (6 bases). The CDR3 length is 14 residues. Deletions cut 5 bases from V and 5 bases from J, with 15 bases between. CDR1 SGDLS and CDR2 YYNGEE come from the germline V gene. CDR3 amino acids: CASRRGGGIDTQYF. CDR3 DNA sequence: TGTGCCAGCAGACGAGGCGGAGGGATAGATACGCAGTATTTT.

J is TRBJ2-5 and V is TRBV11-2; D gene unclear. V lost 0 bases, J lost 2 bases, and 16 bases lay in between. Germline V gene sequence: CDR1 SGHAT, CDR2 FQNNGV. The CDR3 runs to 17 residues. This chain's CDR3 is CASSLDLPAYIQETQYF. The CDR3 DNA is TGTGCCAGCAGCTTAGATCTCCCCGCGTACATTCAAGAGACCCAGTACTTC.

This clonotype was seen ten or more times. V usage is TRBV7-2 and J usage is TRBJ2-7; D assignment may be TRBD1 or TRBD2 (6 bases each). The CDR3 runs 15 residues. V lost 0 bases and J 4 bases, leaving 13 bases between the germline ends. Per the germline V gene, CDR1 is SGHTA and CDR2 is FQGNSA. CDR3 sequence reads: CASSLAGGDLYEQYF. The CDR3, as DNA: TGTGCCAGCAGCTTAGCGGGGGGCGACTTATACGAGCAGTACTTC.

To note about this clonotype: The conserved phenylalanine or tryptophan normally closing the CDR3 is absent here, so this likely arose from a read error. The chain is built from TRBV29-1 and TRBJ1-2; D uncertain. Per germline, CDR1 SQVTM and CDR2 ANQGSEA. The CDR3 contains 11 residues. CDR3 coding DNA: TGCTGCGTTGAGTCCAACTATGGCTACACCTTA. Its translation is CCVESNYGYTL.

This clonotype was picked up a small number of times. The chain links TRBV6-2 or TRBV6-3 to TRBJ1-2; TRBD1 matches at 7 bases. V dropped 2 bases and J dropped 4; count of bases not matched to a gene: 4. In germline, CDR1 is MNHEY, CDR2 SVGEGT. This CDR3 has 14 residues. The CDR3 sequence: CASSYLDRTYGYTF. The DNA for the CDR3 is TGTGCCAGCAGTTACCTGGACAGGACCTATGGCTACACCTTC.

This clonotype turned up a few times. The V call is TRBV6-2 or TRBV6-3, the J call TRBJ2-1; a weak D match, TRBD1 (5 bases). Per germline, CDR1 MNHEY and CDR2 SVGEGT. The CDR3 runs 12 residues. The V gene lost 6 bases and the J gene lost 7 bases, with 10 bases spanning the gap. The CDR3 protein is CASRTQGNEQFF. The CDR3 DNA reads TGTGCCAGCAGGACGCAGGGAAATGAGCAGTTCTTC.

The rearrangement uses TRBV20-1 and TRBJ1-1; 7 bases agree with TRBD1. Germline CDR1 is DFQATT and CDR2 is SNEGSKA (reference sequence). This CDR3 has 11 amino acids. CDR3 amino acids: CGATGETEAFF. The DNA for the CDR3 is TGCGGGGCTACAGGGGAGACTGAAGCTTTCTTT.

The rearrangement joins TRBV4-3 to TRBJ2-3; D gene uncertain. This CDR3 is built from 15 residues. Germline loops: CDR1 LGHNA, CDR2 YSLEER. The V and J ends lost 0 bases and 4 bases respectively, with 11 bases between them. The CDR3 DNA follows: TGCGCCAGCAGCCAAGATTTGGGCGCAGCAGATACGCAGTATTTT. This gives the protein CASSQDLGAADTQYF.

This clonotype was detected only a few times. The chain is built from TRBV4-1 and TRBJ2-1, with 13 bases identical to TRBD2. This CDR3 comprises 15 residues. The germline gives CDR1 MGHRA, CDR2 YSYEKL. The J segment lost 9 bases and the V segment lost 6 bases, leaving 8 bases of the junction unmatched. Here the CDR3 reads CASRLTSGGAGEQFF. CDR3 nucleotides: TGCGCCAGCAGGCTTACTAGCGGGGGGGCTGGTGAGCAGTTCTTC.

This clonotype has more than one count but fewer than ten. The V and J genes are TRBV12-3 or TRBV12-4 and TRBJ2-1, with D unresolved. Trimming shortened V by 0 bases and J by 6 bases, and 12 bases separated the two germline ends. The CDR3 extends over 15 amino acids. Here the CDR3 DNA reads TGTGCCAGCAGTTTAGCGCTCCCCCCGGCCAATGAGCAGTTCTTC. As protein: CASSLALPPANEQFF.

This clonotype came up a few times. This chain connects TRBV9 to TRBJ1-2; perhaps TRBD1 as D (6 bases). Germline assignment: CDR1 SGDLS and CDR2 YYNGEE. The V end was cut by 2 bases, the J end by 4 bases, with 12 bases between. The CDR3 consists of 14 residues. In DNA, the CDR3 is TGTGCCAGCAGCGTTGGGGGCGGCTCCTATGGCTACACCTTC. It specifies CASSVGGGSYGYTF.

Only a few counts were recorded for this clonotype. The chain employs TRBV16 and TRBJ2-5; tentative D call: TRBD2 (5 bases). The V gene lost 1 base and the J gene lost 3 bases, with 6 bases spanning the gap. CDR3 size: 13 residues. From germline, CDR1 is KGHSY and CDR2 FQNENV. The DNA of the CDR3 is TGTGCCAGCAGCCAATACGGGGAAGAGACCCAGTACTTC. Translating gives CASSQYGEETQYF.

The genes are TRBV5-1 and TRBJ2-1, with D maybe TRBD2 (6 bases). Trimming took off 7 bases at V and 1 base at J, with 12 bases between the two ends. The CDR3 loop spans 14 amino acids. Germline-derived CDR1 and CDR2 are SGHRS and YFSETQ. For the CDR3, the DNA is TGCGCCAGCGGCATAGCGGTTTCCTACAATGAGCAGTTCTTC. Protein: CASGIAVSYNEQFF.

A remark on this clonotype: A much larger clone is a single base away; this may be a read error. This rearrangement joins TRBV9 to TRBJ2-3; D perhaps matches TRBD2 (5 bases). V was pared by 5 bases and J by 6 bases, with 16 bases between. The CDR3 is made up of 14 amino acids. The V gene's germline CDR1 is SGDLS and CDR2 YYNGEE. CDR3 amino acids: CASSLSRTGDTQYF. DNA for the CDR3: TGTGCCAGCAGTCTCTCCCGGACTGGCGATACGCAGTATTTT.